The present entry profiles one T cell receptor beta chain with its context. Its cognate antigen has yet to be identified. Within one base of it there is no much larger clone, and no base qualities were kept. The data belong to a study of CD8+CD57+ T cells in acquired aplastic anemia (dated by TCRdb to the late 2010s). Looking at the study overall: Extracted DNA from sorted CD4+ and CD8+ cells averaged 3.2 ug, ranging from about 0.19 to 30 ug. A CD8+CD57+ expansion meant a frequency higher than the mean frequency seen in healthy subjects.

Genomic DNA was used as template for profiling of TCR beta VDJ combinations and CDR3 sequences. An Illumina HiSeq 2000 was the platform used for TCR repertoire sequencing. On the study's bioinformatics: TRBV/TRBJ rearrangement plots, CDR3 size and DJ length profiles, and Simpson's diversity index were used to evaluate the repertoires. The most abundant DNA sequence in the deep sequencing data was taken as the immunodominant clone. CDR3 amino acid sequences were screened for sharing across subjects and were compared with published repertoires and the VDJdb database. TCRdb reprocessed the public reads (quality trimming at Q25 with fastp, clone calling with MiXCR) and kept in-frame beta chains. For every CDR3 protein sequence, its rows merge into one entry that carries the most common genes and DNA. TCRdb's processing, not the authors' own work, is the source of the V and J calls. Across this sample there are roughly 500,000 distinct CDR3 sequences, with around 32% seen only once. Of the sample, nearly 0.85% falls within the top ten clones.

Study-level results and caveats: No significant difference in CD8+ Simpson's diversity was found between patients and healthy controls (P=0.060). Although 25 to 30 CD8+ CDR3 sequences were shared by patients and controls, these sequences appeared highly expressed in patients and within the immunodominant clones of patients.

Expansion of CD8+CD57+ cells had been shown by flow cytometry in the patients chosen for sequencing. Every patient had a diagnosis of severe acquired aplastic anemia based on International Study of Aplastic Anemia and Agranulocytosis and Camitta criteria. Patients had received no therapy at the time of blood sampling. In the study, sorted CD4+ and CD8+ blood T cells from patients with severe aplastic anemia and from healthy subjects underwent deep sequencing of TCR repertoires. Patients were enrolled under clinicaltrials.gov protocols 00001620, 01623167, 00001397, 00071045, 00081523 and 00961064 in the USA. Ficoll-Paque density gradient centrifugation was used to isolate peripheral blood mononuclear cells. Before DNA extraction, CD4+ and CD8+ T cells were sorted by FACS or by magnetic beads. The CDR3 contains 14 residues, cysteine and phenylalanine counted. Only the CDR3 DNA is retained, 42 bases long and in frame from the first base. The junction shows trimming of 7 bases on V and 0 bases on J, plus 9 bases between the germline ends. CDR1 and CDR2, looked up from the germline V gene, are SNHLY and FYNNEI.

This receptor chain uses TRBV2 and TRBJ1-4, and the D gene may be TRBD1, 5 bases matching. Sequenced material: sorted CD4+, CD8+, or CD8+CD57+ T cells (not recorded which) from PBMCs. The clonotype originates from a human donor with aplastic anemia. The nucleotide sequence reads TGTGCCAGCATCGGGACCTCAACTAATGAAAAACTGTTTTTT. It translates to CASIGTSTNEKLFF.